A single TCR beta chain is shown here with its context. Germline loops: CDR1 MGHRA, CDR2 YSYEKL. The CDR3 sequence is 14 residues long. V lost 4 bases and J lost 3, with 12 bases in between. These data are taken from a study of cytomegalovirus exposure and HLA in healthy donors. The wider study: HLA-typed donors were the source of approximately 85 million unique TCRs, which an early data release held.

This PCR relied on a set of 60 Vbeta primers and 13 Jbeta primers. Clones were read by immunoSEQ multiplex PCR, and TCRdb kept only the in-frame ones, dropping some. This table has about 170,000 clones, almost 85% appearing once. The specimen sequenced was PBMCs. The chain employs TRBV4-1 and TRBJ2-5; a weak D match, TRBD1 (6 bases). This receptor was identified in a girl aged 5-17 years in good health and CMV-seropositive. The CDR3 protein is CASSRGTPKETQYF. In DNA, the CDR3 is TGCGCCAGCAGCCGAGGGACACCTAAAGAGACCCAGTACTTC.